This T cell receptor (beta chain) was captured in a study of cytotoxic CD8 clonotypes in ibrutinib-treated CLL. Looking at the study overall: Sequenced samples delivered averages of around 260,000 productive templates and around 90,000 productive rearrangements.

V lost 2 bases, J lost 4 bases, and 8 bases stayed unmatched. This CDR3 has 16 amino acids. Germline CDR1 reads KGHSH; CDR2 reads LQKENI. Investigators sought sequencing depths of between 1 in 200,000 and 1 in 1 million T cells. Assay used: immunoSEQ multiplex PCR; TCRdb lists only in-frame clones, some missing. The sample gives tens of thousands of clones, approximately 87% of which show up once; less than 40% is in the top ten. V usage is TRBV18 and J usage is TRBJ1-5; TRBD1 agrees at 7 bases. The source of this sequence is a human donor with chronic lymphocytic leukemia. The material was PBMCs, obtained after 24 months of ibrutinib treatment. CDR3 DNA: TGTGCCAGCTCACCAGTCAGGGGGTCAACGAATCAGCCCCAGCATTTT. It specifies CASSPVRGSTNQPQHF.